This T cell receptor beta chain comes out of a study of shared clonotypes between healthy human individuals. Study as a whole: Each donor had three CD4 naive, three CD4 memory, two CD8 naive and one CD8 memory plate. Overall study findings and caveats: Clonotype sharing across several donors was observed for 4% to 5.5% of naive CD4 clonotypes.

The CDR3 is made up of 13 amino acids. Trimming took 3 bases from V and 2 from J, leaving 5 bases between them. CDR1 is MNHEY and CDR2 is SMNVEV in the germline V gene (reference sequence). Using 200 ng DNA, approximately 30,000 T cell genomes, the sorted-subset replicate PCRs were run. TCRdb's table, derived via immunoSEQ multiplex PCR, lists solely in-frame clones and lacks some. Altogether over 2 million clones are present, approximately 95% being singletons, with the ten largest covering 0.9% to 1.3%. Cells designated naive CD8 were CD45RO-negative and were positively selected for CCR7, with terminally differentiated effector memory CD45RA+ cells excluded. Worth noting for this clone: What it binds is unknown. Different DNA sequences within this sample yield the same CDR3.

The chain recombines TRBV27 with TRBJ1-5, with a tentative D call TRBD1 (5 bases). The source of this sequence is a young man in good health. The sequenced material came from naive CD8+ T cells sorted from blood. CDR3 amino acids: CASSLTGNQPQHF. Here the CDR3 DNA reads TGTGCCAGCAGTTTGACAGGCAATCAGCCCCAGCATTTT.